This TCR beta chain was captured by sequencing in a study of post-analysis software for immune sequencing data. Study-level points and caveats: Higher frequency in patients than in controls was seen for roughly five TRBV segments, with TRBV5-6, TRBV5-1 and TRBV20-1 among them.

Ten or more counts support this clonotype. Its antigen is as yet unknown. The TCR beta cDNA libraries contained unique molecular identifiers. TCRdb redid the calling of the PCR reads with MiXCR, one entry per CDR3 protein. Among roughly 650,000 distinct CDR3 sequences listed, over 45% were seen once. The CDR3 consists of 17 residues. V dropped 3 bases and J dropped 2 bases, with 22 bases sitting between them. Germline CDR1 reads DFQATT; CDR2 reads SNEGSKA (reference sequence). The chain combines TRBV20-1 with TRBJ1-2; TRBD1 might be the D (6 bases). Sequences were obtained from blood. This sequence originates from a girl aged 2 to 10 with multiple sclerosis. The CDR3 here is CSARPPGHGGPNYGYTF. The CDR3 region has the DNA TGCAGTGCTAGGCCCCCGGGACACGGAGGGCCCAACTATGGCTACACCTTC.